Below, 25 T cell receptor beta chains from the same sample are listed, as sequenced in a study of shared clonotypes between healthy human individuals. Profiling relied on immunoSEQ multiplex PCR, and the TCRdb table lists in-frame clones only, not all of them. This sample yields about 1 million clones, of which under 80% are seen a single time; approximately 1.5% belongs to the top ten. Material: memory CD4+ T cells sorted from blood. Subset: CD45RA-negative fraction. The receptors here all came from a man aged 18 to 29 in good health.

The J gene is TRBJ1-1, the V gene TRBV30; D may be TRBD1 (5 bases). The CDR3 runs 14 residues. CDR1 and CDR2 (germline): GTSNPN, SVGIG (reference sequence). The germline V and J ends were trimmed by 1 base and 5 bases, with 14 bases remaining between them. The CDR3 region is CAWSGARGGTEAFF. CDR3 sequence (DNA): TGTGCCTGGAGTGGGGCTAGGGGTGGTACTGAAGCTTTCTTT.

This clone was counted only a few times. The chain employs TRBV29-1 and TRBJ2-1, with 14 bases aligning to TRBD2. Germline V lookup: CDR1 SQVTM, CDR2 ANQGSEA. Trimming took 6 bases from V and 5 from J; bases not matched to a gene: 15. CDR3 size: 18 residues. The CDR3 loop is CSVGGLAGGPSWDNEQFF. CDR3 DNA: TGCAGCGTCGGAGGACTAGCGGGAGGACCCTCTTGGGACAATGAGCAGTTCTTC.

With regard to this clone: A much more abundant neighbour one base away suggests this may be a read error. In the same sample, other DNA sequences code for this CDR3. The chain is built from TRBV7-8 and TRBJ1-1; D not certain. V was shortened by 1 base and J by 1 base, with 4 bases between the two germline ends. The CDR3 loop spans 13 amino acids. The germline V gene has CDR1 SGHVS and CDR2 FQNEAQ. This CDR3 is CASSLVGNTEAFF. The CDR3 DNA follows: TGTGCCAGCAGCTTAGTAGGGAACACTGAAGCTTTCTTT.

The gene calls are TRBV10-3 and TRBJ2-1, with TRBD2 matching 13 bases. Germline CDR1 ENHRY, CDR2 SYGVKD. J lost 6 bases, V lost 10 bases, and 6 bases had no gene match. The CDR3 is made up of 14 amino acids. The CDR3, as DNA: TGTGCCACCCGGGGGACTAGCGGGACCAATGAGCAGTTCTTC. Its protein is CATRGTSGTNEQFF.

This chain joins TRBV2 and TRBJ2-6; perhaps TRBD1 as D (7 bases). This CDR3 comprises 18 residues. V was pared by 5 bases and J by 1 base, with 18 bases between. Germline V CDR1 and CDR2: SNHLY, FYNNEI. CDR3 region: CASSYMEGASSGANVLTF. The CDR3, as DNA: TGTGCCAGCAGTTATATGGAGGGGGCGTCGTCTGGGGCCAACGTCCTGACTTTC.

The chain combines TRBV7-8 with TRBJ2-7, with 11 bases fitting TRBD1. Per germline, CDR1 SGHVS and CDR2 FQNEAQ. The CDR3 has 16 residues. Germline trimming cut 1 base from V and 5 bases from J; bases unmatched to any gene: 7. In nucleotides, the CDR3 is TGTGCCAGCAGCTTAGGGGACAGGGGGATACACAACGAGCAGTACTTC. Its protein is CASSLGDRGIHNEQYF.

The chain has TRBV6-1 and TRBJ1-5, with 7 bases lining up with TRBD1. The V and J ends lost 1 base and 0 bases, in that order; junction bases with no gene match: 3. This CDR3 comprises 16 residues. CDR1 MNHNS and CDR2 SASEGT come from the germline V gene. CDR3 DNA: TGTGCCAGCAGTGAAGGAGGGACAGCTAGCAATCAGCCCCAGCATTTT. It specifies CASSEGGTASNQPQHF.

The V and J genes are TRBV6-1 and TRBJ2-3, with 15 positions matching TRBD2. Trimming removed 4 bases from V and 2 bases from J; junction bases left unmatched: 7. There are 18 residues in the CDR3. Germline CDR1 is MNHNS and CDR2 is SASEGT. CDR3 coding DNA: TGTGCCAGCAGTGGTAGGACTAGCGGGAGGGGGGACACAGATACGCAGTATTTT. It is translated as CASSGRTSGRGDTDTQYF.

The rearrangement links TRBV18 to TRBJ1-5; 10 nucleotides match TRBD1. Germline V gene data show CDR1 as KGHSH and CDR2 as LQKENI. This CDR3 comprises 15 residues. V was clipped by 1 base and J by 4 bases; unmatched bases: 1. CDR3 in amino acids: CASSPLGQGNQPQHF. DNA for the CDR3: TGTGCCAGCTCACCACTGGGACAGGGGAATCAGCCCCAGCATTTT.

V usage is TRBV5-5 and J usage is TRBJ2-7, with TRBD1 matching 7 bases. J was trimmed by 5 bases and V by 3 bases; bases with no gene match: 11. CDR1 is SGHKS, CDR2 YYEKEE, per germline (reference sequence). The CDR3 is made up of 15 amino acids. The CDR3 region is CASSSTVRGINEQYF. Written as DNA, the CDR3 is TGTGCCAGCAGCTCAACCGTCAGGGGGATCAACGAGCAGTACTTC.

The chain carries TRBV5-6 and TRBJ2-5, with no clear D. The J call is uncertain, as TRBJ2-7 better fits the DNA end. Germline V gene lookup returns CDR1 SGHDT and CDR2 YYEEEE. The CDR3 extends over 13 amino acids. The CDR3 sequence is CASSLAHSYEQYF. The DNA of the CDR3 is TGTGCCAGCAGCTTGGCCCACTCCTACGAGCAGTACTTC.

This clone was found a few times. The V and J genes are TRBV14 and TRBJ2-7; D remains unclear. Trimming cost V 4 bases and J 7 bases, with 17 bases left between them. Per germline, CDR1 SGHDN and CDR2 FVKESK. The CDR3 has 14 residues. This CDR3 is CASSRNMRLDEQYF. CDR3 nucleotides: TGTGCCAGCAGCCGCAACATGAGACTCGATGAGCAGTACTTC.

V and J are TRBV4-1 and TRBJ1-2, with D perhaps matching TRBD1 (5 bases). Germline V gives CDR1 MGHRA, CDR2 YSYEKL. There are 18 residues in the CDR3. The ends were cut back, 3 bases at V and 4 bases at J, with 24 bases in the middle. In DNA, the CDR3 is TGCGCCAGCAGCCAGTCAGGGTCGGGGTCGGGGGAGAGCTATGGCTACACCTTC. This sequence encodes CASSQSGSGSGESYGYTF.

This chain connects TRBV4-3 to TRBJ2-2; 8 bases line up with TRBD2. J lost 5 bases, V lost 2 bases, and 7 bases had no gene match. Germline V gene data show CDR1 as LGHNA and CDR2 as YSLEER. This CDR3 contains 16 residues. As DNA, the CDR3 is TGCGCCAGCAGCCAAACGGGAGGGCCGGTTACCGGGGAGCTGTTTTTT. This sequence encodes CASSQTGGPVTGELFF.

The genes are TRBV5-4 and TRBJ2-3; 10 positions match TRBD2. Germline assignment: CDR1 SGHNT and CDR2 YYREEE (reference sequence). The ends lost 5 bases at V and 6 bases at J; junction bases unmatched: 9. This CDR3 is 15 amino acids long. The CDR3 DNA reads as TGTGCCAGCAGTCCAGAACTAGCGGGACCTGATACGCAGTATTTT. Residues: CASSPELAGPDTQYF.

The chain links TRBV6-1 to TRBJ1-5, with TRBD1 identical over 9 bases. Germline assignment: CDR1 MNHNS and CDR2 SASEGT. The CDR3 runs to 16 residues. The junction had 7 bases not matched to a gene; V was cut back by 2 bases and J by 5 bases. The DNA for the CDR3 is TGTGCCAGCAGTGAAAGGACAGGGGTCTGGGATCAGCCCCAGCATTTT. Translation: CASSERTGVWDQPQHF.

This chain connects TRBV5-4 to TRBJ1-5, with 9 bases identical to TRBD1. The CDR3 sequence is 15 residues long. Germline V gene lookup returns CDR1 SGHNT and CDR2 YYREEE (reference sequence). Trimming removed 4 bases from V and 5 bases from J; junction bases left unmatched: 7. CDR3 amino acids: CASSVRDRDDQPQHF. The DNA of the CDR3 is TGTGCCAGCAGCGTCCGGGACAGGGACGATCAGCCCCAGCATTTT. Together with reference TRBV5-4 and TRBJ1-5, the CDR3 gives the full variable domain: ETGVTQSPTHLIKTRGQQVTLRCSSQSGHNTVSWYQQALGQGPQFIFQYYREEENGRGNFPPRFSGLQFPNYSSELNVNALELDDSALYLCASSVRDRDDQPQHFGDGTRLSIL.

This clone showed up just a few times. The chain has TRBV2 and TRBJ2-2, with D possibly matching TRBD1 (5 bases). The CDR3 consists of 15 residues. The V and J ends lost 2 bases and 3 bases respectively, with 10 bases between them. The germline CDR1 and CDR2 sequences are SNHLY and FYNNEI. The CDR3 sequence is CASSELTGYTGELFF. CDR3 nucleotides: TGTGCCAGCAGTGAACTAACAGGTTACACCGGGGAGCTGTTTTTT.

The chain links TRBV13 to TRBJ2-3, with D perhaps matching TRBD1 (6 bases). V was pared by 0 bases and J by 5 bases, with 18 bases between. Per the germline V gene, CDR1 is PRHDT and CDR2 is FYEKMQ (reference sequence). The CDR3 is 17 residues long. This chain's CDR3 is CASSLGNELGAEDTQYF. CDR3 nucleotide sequence: TGTGCCAGCAGCTTAGGGAATGAACTGGGGGCTGAAGATACGCAGTATTTT.

V gene TRBV15 combines with J gene TRBJ1-1; D is ambiguous. Trimming shortened V by 3 bases and J by 2 bases, and 13 bases separated the two germline ends. The CDR3 is 15 amino acids. In germline, CDR1 is LNHNV, CDR2 YYDKDF (reference sequence). CDR3 region: CATSREGNSNTEAFF. CDR3 sequence (DNA): TGTGCCACCAGCAGGGAAGGTAATTCCAACACTGAAGCTTTCTTT.

This chain joins TRBV27 and TRBJ1-4; TRBD1 agrees at 7 bases. Germline V gives CDR1 MNHEY, CDR2 SMNVEV (reference sequence). The V segment lost 6 bases and the J segment 6 bases; nucleotides outside the gene matches: 4. This CDR3 region has 13 residues. The CDR3 region has the DNA TGTGCCAGCAGCCGACAGGGCGATGAAAAACTGTTTTTT. It encodes CASSRQGDEKLFF.

This clone was detected only once. V is TRBV11-2 and J is TRBJ2-1; tentative D call: TRBD2 (5 bases). The V end lost 6 bases, the J end lost 1 base, and 13 bases lay between the germline ends. The CDR3 is made up of 15 amino acids. Germline V gene lookup returns CDR1 SGHAT and CDR2 FQNNGV. The CDR3 is CASRLVRGSYNEQFF. CDR3 nucleotide sequence: TGTGCCAGCAGGCTAGTCCGGGGATCCTACAATGAGCAGTTCTTC.

This sequence joins TRBV7-3 and TRBJ1-6; D gene unclear. Germline loops: CDR1 SGHTA, CDR2 FQGTGA. V was pared by 5 bases and J by 11 bases, with 13 bases between. The CDR3 spans 13 residues. The CDR3 DNA sequence: TGTGCCAGCAGCCCCCGCGGGGAGGCACCCCTCCACTTT. It translates to CASSPRGEAPLHF.

This clone was seen a single time. J is TRBJ2-1 and V is TRBV2; D is possibly TRBD1 (5 bases). The CDR3 has 14 amino acids. V shed 5 bases and J shed 4 bases, with 12 bases lying between them. Looked up from germline, CDR1 is SNHLY and CDR2 is FYNNEI. This CDR3 is CASSPRTTYNEQFF. As DNA, the CDR3 is TGTGCCAGCAGTCCCCGGACAACATACAATGAGCAGTTCTTC.

The V call is TRBV11-2, the J call TRBJ2-3, with no clear D. The V and J ends lost 6 bases and 2 bases respectively, with 6 bases between them. This CDR3 has 12 residues. Germline V lookup: CDR1 SGHAT, CDR2 FQNNGV. CDR3 in DNA: TGTGCCAGCAGGCTAACCACAGATACGCAGTATTTT. Translating gives CASRLTTDTQYF.